The entry below gives a single T cell receptor (beta chain) sequence along with its context. Both 60 Vbeta primers and 13 Jbeta primers went into the PCR. Clones were sequenced by immunoSEQ multiplex PCR, and TCRdb holds only the in-frame ones, with some missing. This listing includes roughly 58,000 clones. This record comes from a study of cytomegalovirus exposure and HLA in healthy donors. The CDR3 spans 15 residues. Deletions cut 2 bases from V and 6 bases from J, with 15 bases between. Germline lookup yields CDR1 MNHNY and CDR2 SVGAGI (reference sequence). The sequenced material came from PBMCs. V gene TRBV6-6 combines with J gene TRBJ2-3; D is undetermined. This receptor was identified in a woman between 45 and 65 years old in good health and CMV-seropositive. The CDR3 loop is CASSYEKPPEDTQYF. The CDR3 region has the DNA TGTGCCAGCAGTTACGAAAAACCACCCGAGGATACGCAGTATTTT.